This T cell receptor beta chain is drawn from a study of T cell repertoires in aging, cancer and after chemotherapy. The wider study: Six age groups, ranging from 30 or younger to 70 or older, included the donors. Millions of TCR reads were in the whole dataset.

Amplification of TCR beta used genomic DNA extracted from peripheral blood. Germline V lookup: CDR1 SGHNT, CDR2 YYREEE (reference sequence). The CDR3 covers 16 residues. Deletions cut 0 bases from V and 8 bases from J, with 17 bases between. Rearranged V-D-J TRB sequences were amplified with a mixed TRB-A/B primer pool. MiXCR, run by TCRdb on the multiplex PCR reads, gives a single entry per CDR3 protein. The repertoire consists of around 10,000 distinct CDR3 sequences, with approximately 38% occurring once and the leading ten covering roughly 8.2%. The clonotype was recovered from a human donor in good health. J is TRBJ2-2 and V is TRBV5-4; weak D call: TRBD2 (5 bases). The sample consisted of blood. The CDR3: CASSLAQRPGGGELFF. The DNA of the CDR3 is TGTGCCAGCAGCTTGGCTCAGCGGCCGGGCGGGGGGGAGCTGTTTTTT. The full variable domain, rest sourced from reference TRBV5-4 and TRBJ2-2, is ETGVTQSPTHLIKTRGQQVTLRCSSQSGHNTVSWYQQALGQGPQFIFQYYREEENGRGNFPPRFSGLQFPNYSSELNVNALELDDSALYLCASSLAQRPGGGELFFGEGSRLTVL.